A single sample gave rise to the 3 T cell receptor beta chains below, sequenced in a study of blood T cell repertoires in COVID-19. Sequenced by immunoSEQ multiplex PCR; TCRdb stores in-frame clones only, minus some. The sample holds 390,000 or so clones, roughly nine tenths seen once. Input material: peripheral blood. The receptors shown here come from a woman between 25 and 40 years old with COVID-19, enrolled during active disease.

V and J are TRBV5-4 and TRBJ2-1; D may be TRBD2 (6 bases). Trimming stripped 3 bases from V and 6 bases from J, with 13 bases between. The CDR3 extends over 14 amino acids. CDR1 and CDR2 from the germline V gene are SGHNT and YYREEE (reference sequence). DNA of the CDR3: TGTGCCAGCAGCTCAGAGACTAGTCGCAATGAGCAGTTCTTC. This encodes CASSSETSRNEQFF.

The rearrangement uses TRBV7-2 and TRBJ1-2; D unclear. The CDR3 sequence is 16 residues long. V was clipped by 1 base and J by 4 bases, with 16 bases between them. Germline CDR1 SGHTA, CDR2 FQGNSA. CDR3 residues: CASSLGAPGSSYGYTF. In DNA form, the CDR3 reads TGTGCCAGCAGCTTAGGGGCCCCCGGGAGCTCCTATGGCTACACCTTC.

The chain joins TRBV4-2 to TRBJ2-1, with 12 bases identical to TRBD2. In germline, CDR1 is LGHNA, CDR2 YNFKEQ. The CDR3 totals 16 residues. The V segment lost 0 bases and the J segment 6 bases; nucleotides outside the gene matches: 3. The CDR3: CASSQETSGSLNEQFF. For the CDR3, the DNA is TGTGCCAGCAGCCAAGAGACTAGCGGGAGTCTCAATGAGCAGTTCTTC.